This TCR beta chain was profiled in a study of blood T cells in healthy people across ages. Background on the study: The capture of about one barcoded beta molecule per two T cells was achieved by template switching.

A few counts support this clonotype. What it recognizes is unknown. The study's findings and limits: Investigators treated diversity estimates from one million T cells as underestimates.

The ends were cut back, 7 bases at V and 0 bases at J, with 12 bases in the middle. This CDR3 comprises 14 residues. Primers used in a second PCR of roughly 7 to 12 cycles were a sample-barcoded 5' primer and a J-beta primer mix. TCRdb reanalysed the 5' RACE reads using MiXCR and keeps one entry per CDR3 protein. The sample carries 600,000 to 900,000 distinct CDR3 sequences, around a quarter recorded once. These same records also appear under a second study, on T cells of mothers and their children.

V usage is TRBV12-3 or TRBV12-4 and J usage is TRBJ1-2, with D uncertain. Material for sequencing was blood. The TCR originated in a boy aged 10-17 years in good health. The CDR3 nucleotides read TGTGCCAGCATCCTAAACGGGCCTAACTATGGCTACACCTTC. Encoded protein: CASILNGPNYGYTF.